The 9 T cell receptor beta chains in this list originate from one sample, sequenced in a study of blood T cell repertoires in COVID-19. Profiling relied on immunoSEQ multiplex PCR, and the TCRdb table lists in-frame clones only, not all of them. The top ten hold less than 2.5% of the sample, which has approximately 270,000 clones, approximately 85% seen once. Sequenced: PBMCs or T cells enriched from blood (not recorded which). These receptors came from a woman aged 50 to 60 who had recovered from COVID-19.

V gene TRBV10-3 combines with J gene TRBJ2-2; tentatively, D is TRBD1 (6 bases). Per germline, CDR1 ENHRY and CDR2 SYGVKD. This CDR3 has 14 amino acids. Trimming shortened V by 7 bases and J by 2 bases, and 11 bases separated the two germline ends. CDR3 protein: CAIKGTTNTGELFF. The DNA of the CDR3 is TGTGCCATCAAGGGGACAACCAACACCGGGGAGCTGTTTTTT.

This clone was observed a handful of times. V is TRBV18 and J is TRBJ2-7, with 7 bases matching TRBD2. The germline CDR1 and CDR2 sequences are KGHSH and LQKENI. The CDR3 length is 16 residues. V lost 0 bases to trimming and J lost 5 bases; unmatched junction nucleotides: 10. Written as DNA, the CDR3 is TGTGCCAGCTCACCACCGGGGCGGAGCGGGATCCACGAGCAGTACTTC. Protein: CASSPPGRSGIHEQYF.

This chain links TRBV27 with TRBJ2-1; 10 positions match TRBD2. The germline V gene encodes CDR1 MNHEY and CDR2 SMNVEV (reference sequence). The CDR3 extends over 15 amino acids. V dropped 6 bases and J dropped 2; count of bases not matched to a gene: 4. DNA of the CDR3: TGTGCCAGCAGACTCCTAGCGGGGGCCTACAATGAGCAGTTCTTC. Encoded protein: CASRLLAGAYNEQFF.

The table lists this clone with a few counts. This sequence joins TRBV7-9 and TRBJ1-2, with D possibly matching TRBD1 (5 bases). Between the trimmed V and J ends, which lost 2 bases and 1 base, there was a span of 11 bases. The CDR3 is made up of 15 amino acids. CDR1 SEHNR and CDR2 FQNEAQ come from the germline V gene (reference sequence). The DNA of the CDR3 is TGTGCCAGCAGCTTAACAGGCGCAAATAACTATGGCTACACCTTC. Encoded protein: CASSLTGANNYGYTF.

The V call is TRBV2, the J call TRBJ2-5; 9 bases agree with TRBD2. Germline CDR1 is SNHLY and CDR2 is FYNNEI. The CDR3 covers 15 residues. V shed 2 bases, J shed 5 bases, and the junction held 6 bases outside the gene matches. This CDR3 is CASSESLAGMETQYF. Here the CDR3 DNA reads TGTGCCAGCAGTGAAAGCCTAGCGGGAATGGAGACCCAGTACTTC.

The genes are TRBV28 and TRBJ2-7; TRBD2 aligns across 7 bases. J lost 6 bases, V lost 5 bases, and 7 bases had no gene match. Per germline, CDR1 MDHEN and CDR2 SYDVKM. The CDR3 sequence is 13 residues long. The CDR3 region has the DNA TGTGCCAGCAGTCCTGTTAGCGGGTCCGAGCAGTACTTC. Its translation is CASSPVSGSEQYF.

This chain links TRBV11-1 with TRBJ2-1; perhaps TRBD2 as D (5 bases). The CDR3 covers 14 residues. Germline V gene sequence: CDR1 SGHAT, CDR2 FQDESV (reference sequence). V gave up 5 bases and J gave up 6 bases, with 14 bases separating them. The CDR3 bases are TGTGCCAGCAGCGCGGTAGCGTGGGTCAATGAGCAGTTCTTC. Protein: CASSAVAWVNEQFF.

The chain has TRBV19 and TRBJ1-1, with 9 bases aligning to TRBD1. V lost 0 bases to trimming and J lost 0 bases; unmatched junction nucleotides: 5. The CDR3 is 17 amino acids. The V gene's germline CDR1 is LNHDA and CDR2 SQIVND (reference sequence). CDR3 in amino acids: CASSIEGTGHLNTEAFF. The CDR3 DNA sequence: TGTGCCAGTAGTATAGAAGGGACAGGGCACCTGAACACTGAAGCTTTCTTT.

This clone has just a few counts. V and J are TRBV7-9 and TRBJ1-2; weak D call: TRBD1 (5 bases). Germline V lookup: CDR1 SEHNR, CDR2 FQNEAQ (reference sequence). The V end was cut by 5 bases, the J end by 7 bases, with 17 bases between. This CDR3 is built from 14 residues. The CDR3 loop reads CASSATAPDRGYTF. CDR3 coding DNA: TGTGCCAGCAGCGCGACAGCCCCCGACCGTGGCTACACCTTC.